The T cell receptor (beta chain) described here comes from a study of CD8 T cells in ankylosing spondylitis. Study findings and constraints: Earlier work had already found some motif variants in reactive arthritis synovial fluid and blood. Significant enrichment of disease-linked clones was reportedly seen in matched ankylosing spondylitis synovial fluid. What seemed typical of ankylosing spondylitis blood was a TCR beta motif built from 7 or 8 highly homologous variants.

One entry per CDR3 protein, called by TCRdb with MiXCR from the 5' RACE reads. The table includes 150,000 to 200,000 distinct CDR3 sequences, 18% detected once. Trimming cost V 6 bases and J 0 bases; bases outside gene matches: 4. The germline V gene has CDR1 SQVTM and CDR2 ANQGSEA. The CDR3 has 13 residues. The table lists this clonotype with a few counts. Its antigen is unknown. Sequenced sample: blood, either unsorted or a sorted T cell fraction (not recorded which). The V and J genes are TRBV29-1 and TRBJ1-1; 7 bases line up with TRBD1. This clonotype was sampled from a male donor with ankylosing spondylitis or in good health (not recorded which). The CDR3 sequence: CSVLGQMNTEAFF. The CDR3 DNA sequence: TGCAGCGTCCTGGGACAGATGAACACTGAAGCTTTCTTT.